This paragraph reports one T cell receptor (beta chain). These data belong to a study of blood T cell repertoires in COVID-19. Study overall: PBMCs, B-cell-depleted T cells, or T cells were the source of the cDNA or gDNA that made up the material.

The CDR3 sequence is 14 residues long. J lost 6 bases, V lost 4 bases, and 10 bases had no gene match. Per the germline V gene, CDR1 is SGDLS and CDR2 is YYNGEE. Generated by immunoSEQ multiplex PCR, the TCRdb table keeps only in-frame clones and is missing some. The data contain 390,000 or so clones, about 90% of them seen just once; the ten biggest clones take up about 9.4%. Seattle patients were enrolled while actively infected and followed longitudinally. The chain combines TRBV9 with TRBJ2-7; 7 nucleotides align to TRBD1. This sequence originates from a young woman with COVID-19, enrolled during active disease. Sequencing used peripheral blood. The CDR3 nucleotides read TGTGCCAGCAGCACCCACCCGACAGGGCGCGAGCAGTACTTC. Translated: CASSTHPTGREQYF.